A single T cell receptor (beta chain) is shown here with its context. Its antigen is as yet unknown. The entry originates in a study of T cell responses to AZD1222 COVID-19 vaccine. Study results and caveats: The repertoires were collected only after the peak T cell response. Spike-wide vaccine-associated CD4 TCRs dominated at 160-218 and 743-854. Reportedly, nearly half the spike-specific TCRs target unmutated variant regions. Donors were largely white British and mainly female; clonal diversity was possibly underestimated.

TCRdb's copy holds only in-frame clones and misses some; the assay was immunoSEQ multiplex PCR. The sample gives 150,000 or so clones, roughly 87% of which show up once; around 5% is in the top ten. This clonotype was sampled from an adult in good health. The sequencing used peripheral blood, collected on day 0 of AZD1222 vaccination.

The CDR3 nucleotides read TGCGCCAGCAGCTTGCCTTCCGATCGGGCTTTCTTT. Encoded protein: CASSLPSDRAFF. The chain employs TRBV5-1 and TRBJ1-1, with D unclear. Looked up from germline, CDR1 is SGHRS and CDR2 is YFSETQ. V lost 1 base to trimming and J lost 11 bases, with 12 bases between them. The CDR3 sequence is 12 residues long. The variable domain in full, completed from reference TRBV5-1 and TRBJ1-1, reads KAGVTQTPRYLIKTRGQQVTLSCSPISGHRSVSWYQQTPGQGLQFLFEYFSETQRNKGNFPGRFSGRQFSNSRSEMNVSTLELGDSALYLCASSLPSDRAFFGQGTRLTVV.